The 29 T cell receptor beta chains in this list originate from one sample, sequenced in a study of cytomegalovirus exposure and HLA in healthy donors. 13 Jbeta primers and 60 Vbeta primers were used for the PCR. Method: immunoSEQ multiplex PCR; TCRdb's copy keeps in-frame clones and lacks some. The sample has more than 100,000 clones, 79% seen once; the top ten hold 3.5% to 4.5%. The sequencing sample was made of PBMCs. These receptors were obtained from a man aged 50 to 59 in good health and CMV-seropositive.

For the CDR3, the DNA is TGTGCCAGCAGCCTCAGCGGGGTGTACAATGAGCAGTTCTTC. It yields the protein CASSLSGVYNEQFF. The chain employs TRBV7-3 and TRBJ2-1; 7 nucleotides match TRBD2. The V gene's germline CDR1 is SGHTA and CDR2 FQGTGA. This CDR3 has 14 residues. The trim removed 5 bases at V and 4 bases at J, leaving 5 bases unmatched.

V gene TRBV9 combines with J gene TRBJ2-1; 9 positions match TRBD2. Germline V gene data show CDR1 as SGDLS and CDR2 as YYNGEE. The CDR3 runs to 16 residues. V lost 0 bases and J lost 8; bases outside the gene matches: 9. In DNA form, the CDR3 reads TGTGCCAGCAGCGTAGTGGCGGGAGGGCCTCCCCATGAGCAGTTCTTC. Translating gives CASSVVAGGPPHEQFF. The variable domain in full, with the rest retrieved from reference TRBV9 and TRBJ2-1, is DSGVTQTPKHLITATGQRVTLRCSPRSGDLSVYWYQQSLDQGLQFLIQYYNGEERAKGNILERFSAQQFPDLHSELNLSSLELGDSALYFCASSVVAGGPPHEQFFGPGTRLTVL.

The chain couples TRBV6-6 to TRBJ2-7; D is perhaps TRBD1 (5 bases). The CDR3 length is 14 residues. Germline V lookup: CDR1 MNHNY, CDR2 SVGAGI (reference sequence). The germline V and J ends were trimmed by 8 bases and 3 bases, with 17 bases remaining between them. The CDR3 is CASDPQGSGYEQYF. CDR3 coding DNA: TGTGCCAGCGATCCCCAGGGCTCAGGCTACGAGCAGTACTTC.

The CDR3: CASSLVRDDEKLFF. DNA for the CDR3: TGTGCCAGCAGTTTAGTCAGGGATGATGAAAAACTGTTTTTT. V usage is TRBV28 and J usage is TRBJ1-4; a possible D gene is TRBD1 (5 bases). CDR1 and CDR2 from the germline V gene are MDHEN and SYDVKM. With 2 bases removed from V and 6 bases from J, the gap between germline ends came to 10 bases. The CDR3 is 14 amino acids. The full variable domain, with the rest looked up from reference TRBV28 and TRBJ1-4, is DVKVTQSSRYLVKRTGEKVFLECVQDMDHENMFWYRQDPGLGLRLIYFSYDVKMKEKGDIPEGYSVSREKKERFSLILESASTNQTSMYLCASSLVRDDEKLFFGSGTQLSVL.

Regarding this clone: The same CDR3 arises from other DNA sequences in this sample as well. The chain carries TRBV5-1 and TRBJ2-5; a possible D gene is TRBD2 (5 bases). The V end lost 0 bases, the J end lost 1 base, and 7 bases lay between the germline ends. CDR3 length: 14 residues. The germline gives CDR1 SGHRS, CDR2 YFSETQ. The CDR3 region is CASSLGGFQETQYF. The CDR3 DNA sequence: TGCGCCAGCAGCTTGGGAGGGTTCCAAGAGACCCAGTACTTC. Combining the CDR3 with reference TRBV5-1 and TRBJ2-5 gives the whole variable domain KAGVTQTPRYLIKTRGQQVTLSCSPISGHRSVSWYQQTPGQGLQFLFEYFSETQRNKGNFPGRFSGRQFSNSRSEMNVSTLELGDSALYLCASSLGGFQETQYFGPGTRLLVL.

The chain is built from TRBV6-5 and TRBJ2-7; TRBD2 aligns across 8 bases. Per the germline V gene, CDR1 is MNHEY and CDR2 is SVGAGI. V trimming: 8 bases; J trimming: 0 bases; junction bases outside the gene matches: 9. CDR3 length: 15 residues. As DNA, the CDR3 is TGTGCCAGCGCGGGACTAGGGCTCCCCTCCTACGAGCAGTACTTC. Encoded protein: CASAGLGLPSYEQYF.

CDR3 sequence (DNA): TGTGCCAGCAGCATAGGACTTAAGACCTACGAGCAGTACTTC. This translates into CASSIGLKTYEQYF. The chain has TRBV7-8 and TRBJ2-7; tentative D call: TRBD2 (5 bases). Trimming pared 5 bases from V and 2 bases from J, leaving 13 bases between. The CDR3 is made up of 14 amino acids. Germline lookup yields CDR1 SGHVS and CDR2 FQNEAQ.

The CDR3 region is CASSLSFRDTGNEKLFF. The CDR3, as DNA: TGTGCCAGCAGTTTATCATTCCGGGACACCGGTAATGAAAAACTGTTTTTT. This chain links TRBV27 with TRBJ1-4; a weak D match, TRBD1 (6 bases). Germline-derived CDR1 and CDR2 are MNHEY and SMNVEV (reference sequence). The CDR3 runs to 17 residues. The ends were cut back, 0 bases at V and 4 bases at J, with 15 bases in the middle. The full variable domain, in which reference TRBV27 and TRBJ1-4 provide the parts outside the CDR3, is EAQVTQNPRYLITVTGKKLTVTCSQNMNHEYMSWYRQDPGLGLRQIYYSMNVEVTDKGDVPEGYKVSRKEKRNFPLILESPSPNQTSLYFCASSLSFRDTGNEKLFFGSGTQLSVL.

The chain is built from TRBV5-4 and TRBJ2-3; 13 nucleotides match TRBD2. This CDR3 comprises 16 residues. Germline V CDR1 and CDR2: SGHNT, YYREEE (reference sequence). Trimming took 2 bases from V and 4 from J; bases not matched to a gene: 4. The CDR3 loop reads CASSFTGLAGSDTQYF. CDR3 bases: TGTGCCAGCAGCTTTACGGGACTAGCGGGATCAGATACGCAGTATTTT.

This clone was counted only a few times. The chain recombines TRBV28 with TRBJ2-1; 8 nucleotides line up with TRBD2. Germline loops: CDR1 MDHEN, CDR2 SYDVKM. The V and J ends lost 5 bases and 5 bases, in that order; junction bases with no gene match: 11. The CDR3 is 16 residues long. In DNA, the CDR3 is TGTGCCAGCAGTGAACCGGGACTAGTCTTCGACAATGAGCAGTTCTTC. Protein sequence: CASSEPGLVFDNEQFF.

The chain employs TRBV9 and TRBJ1-4, with 8 bases aligning to TRBD1. Germline V gene lookup returns CDR1 SGDLS and CDR2 YYNGEE. The J segment lost 2 bases and the V segment lost 4 bases, leaving 16 bases of the junction unmatched. The CDR3 covers 19 residues. The CDR3 is CASSQGWDRQTVTNEKLFF. As DNA, the CDR3 is TGTGCCAGCAGCCAAGGGTGGGACAGGCAAACTGTCACTAATGAAAAACTGTTTTTT. Drawing the rest from reference TRBV9 and TRBJ1-4, the complete variable domain is DSGVTQTPKHLITATGQRVTLRCSPRSGDLSVYWYQQSLDQGLQFLIQYYNGEERAKGNILERFSAQQFPDLHSELNLSSLELGDSALYFCASSQGWDRQTVTNEKLFFGSGTQLSVL.

The rearrangement joins TRBV27 to TRBJ2-7; D may be TRBD2 (6 bases). The ends were cut back, 6 bases at V and 0 bases at J, with 15 bases in the middle. Looked up from germline, CDR1 is MNHEY and CDR2 is SMNVEV (reference sequence). The CDR3 runs to 15 residues. The CDR3 bases are TGTGCCAGCAGAGCTGGCGGGGACGGCTCCTACGAGCAGTACTTC. This encodes CASRAGGDGSYEQYF.

This sequence joins TRBV18 and TRBJ1-1; tentative D call: TRBD1 (5 bases). Germline values: CDR1 KGHSH, CDR2 LQKENI. The CDR3 loop spans 14 amino acids. V lost 4 bases and J lost 1, with 10 bases in between. The CDR3 coding sequence is TGTGCCAGCTCACTTGGACACTGGAACACTGAAGCTTTCTTT. The encoded protein is CASSLGHWNTEAFF.

The chain employs TRBV19 and TRBJ2-7, with 11 nucleotides matching TRBD1. The germline V gene encodes CDR1 LNHDA and CDR2 SQIVND (reference sequence). V was clipped by 5 bases and J by 7 bases; unmatched bases: 10. The CDR3 is 15 amino acids. CDR3 sequence reads: CASSFPGQGAWEQYF. In DNA, the CDR3 is TGTGCCAGTAGTTTCCCCGGACAGGGGGCGTGGGAGCAGTACTTC.

The V call is TRBV19, the J call TRBJ2-3, with 7 bases aligning to TRBD2. Unmatched junction bases numbered 3, after V lost 3 bases and J lost 0 bases. CDR3 length: 15 residues. The germline gives CDR1 LNHDA, CDR2 SQIVND (reference sequence). The CDR3 is CASSMLAASTDTQYF. CDR3 DNA sequence: TGTGCCAGTAGTATGCTAGCGGCTAGCACAGATACGCAGTATTTT.

V and J are TRBV9 and TRBJ2-5; maybe TRBD1 (6 bases). CDR3 length: 13 amino acids. The germline CDR1 and CDR2 sequences are SGDLS and YYNGEE. The ends were cut back, 3 bases at V and 3 bases at J, with 9 bases in the middle. The CDR3 reads CASSARQEETQYF. The CDR3 DNA reads TGTGCCAGCAGCGCAAGACAGGAAGAGACCCAGTACTTC.

The rearrangement uses TRBV28 and TRBJ2-1, with 11 bases fitting TRBD2. The CDR3 is 16 residues long. The ends lost 6 bases at V and 7 bases at J; junction bases unmatched: 11. Germline V CDR1 and CDR2: MDHEN, SYDVKM. CDR3 amino acids: CASRLTGTSGTNEQFF. The CDR3 DNA sequence: TGTGCCAGCAGGCTAACCGGGACTAGCGGCACTAATGAGCAGTTCTTC.

Comments on this clone: One end of the junction varies from germline; a read error may be responsible. This chain connects TRBV6-5 to TRBJ1-1; TRBD1 might be the D (6 bases). The CDR3 consists of 13 residues. Per germline, CDR1 MNHEY and CDR2 SVGAGI. In DNA form, the CDR3 reads TGTGCCAGCACAGGGGACGGAGTAGGCCGTCCAAACTTT. This encodes CASTGDGVGRPNF.

The V and J genes are TRBV27 and TRBJ2-2; tentatively, D is TRBD2 (5 bases). The germline V gene has CDR1 MNHEY and CDR2 SMNVEV (reference sequence). This CDR3 is built from 13 residues. The CDR3 nucleotides are TGTGCGAGCGGTGGAGCTCTCCCTGGGGAGCTGTTTTTT. This codes for CASGGALPGELFF.

The rearrangement uses TRBV27 and TRBJ2-5; 7 bases map to TRBD1. Gene TRBJ2-7 matches the end of the DNA better, so the J call may be wrong. Germline CDR1 reads MNHEY; CDR2 reads SMNVEV (reference sequence). CDR3 length: 16 residues. CDR3 amino acids: CASTRDRDWRLYEQYF. DNA of the CDR3: TGTGCCAGCACCCGTGACAGGGATTGGAGACTCTACGAGCAGTACTTC.

The rearrangement joins TRBV7-2 to TRBJ2-5; the D is unclear. Germline values: CDR1 SGHTA, CDR2 FQGNSA. This CDR3 region has 12 residues. The V and J ends lost 5 bases and 5 bases respectively, with 9 bases between them. The CDR3 protein is CASSPPSETQYF. DNA for the CDR3: TGTGCCAGCAGCCCCCCGTCGGAGACCCAGTACTTC. The full variable domain, with the rest looked up from reference TRBV7-2 and TRBJ2-5, is GAGVSQSPSNKVTEKGKDVELRCDPISGHTALYWYRQSLGQGLEFLIYFQGNSAPDKSGLPSDRFSAERTGGSVSTLTIQRTQQEDSAVYLCASSPPSETQYFGPGTRLLVL.

The rearrangement uses TRBV29-1 and TRBJ2-5; the D is unclear. The V and J ends lost 5 bases and 1 base respectively, with 5 bases between them. The CDR3 length is 11 residues. CDR1 and CDR2 from the germline V gene are SQVTM and ANQGSEA. DNA of the CDR3: TGCAGCGTTCACAGCCAAGAGACCCAGTACTTC. Translation gives CSVHSQETQYF.

About this clone itself: Germline is not matched at one junction end, which may reflect a read error. V and J are TRBV7-9 and TRBJ1-5, with D uncertain. Germline CDR1 is SEHNR and CDR2 is FQNEAQ (reference sequence). The CDR3 runs to 18 residues. The CDR3 spells CSSSLGIESQDSNQPQHF. The CDR3, as DNA: TGTTCCAGCAGCTTAGGGATTGAATCGCAGGATAGCAATCAGCCCCAGCATTTT.

V and J are TRBV7-2 and TRBJ2-3; D not resolved. CDR3 length equals 16 residues. Germline V gene sequence: CDR1 SGHTA, CDR2 FQGNSA. The ends were cut back, 5 bases at V and 0 bases at J, with 15 bases in the middle. CDR3 nucleotides: TGTGCCAGCAGCCTACCGACTTTAGCTAGCACAGATACGCAGTATTTT. Its protein product is CASSLPTLASTDTQYF.

The chain employs TRBV28 and TRBJ1-2, with 10 bases fitting TRBD1. Germline V gene lookup returns CDR1 MDHEN and CDR2 SYDVKM. Trimming took 5 bases from V and 7 from J; bases not matched to a gene: 13. CDR3 length: 16 amino acids. The CDR3 nucleotides are TGTGCCAGCAGTCCCGGGACAGGGGCCGCTATAAGTGGCTACACCTTC. It codes for CASSPGTGAAISGYTF.

The CDR3 region has the DNA TGTGCCAGCTCACCTCGGACAGGGTCACGAAACACTGAAGCTTTCTTT. Translating gives CASSPRTGSRNTEAFF. The chain employs TRBV18 and TRBJ1-1; TRBD1 matches 8 bases. The CDR3 is 16 residues long. V trimming: 3 bases; J trimming: 2 bases; junction bases outside the gene matches: 8. Germline-derived CDR1 and CDR2 are KGHSH and LQKENI.

The chain combines TRBV6-1 with TRBJ2-5; possibly TRBD1 for D (6 bases). V lost 7 bases and J 2 bases, leaving 14 bases between the germline ends. The CDR3 is 14 amino acids. Germline V lookup: CDR1 MNHNS, CDR2 SASEGT. CDR3 bases: TGTGCCAGCAACCAAGACAGGATACAAGAGACCCAGTACTTC. This gives the protein CASNQDRIQETQYF.

V usage is TRBV18 and J usage is TRBJ1-4; TRBD1 agrees at 7 bases. Germline values: CDR1 KGHSH, CDR2 LQKENI. The CDR3 runs 14 residues. J was trimmed by 7 bases and V by 4 bases; bases with no gene match: 6. The CDR3 DNA is TGTGCCAGCTCACTATCGACAGGGATTGAAAAACTGTTTTTT. Its translation: CASSLSTGIEKLFF.

As for this clone: At one boundary the junction diverges from the germline segment, which might be a read error. Other DNA variants within this sample encode the same CDR3. The chain is built from TRBV5-4 and TRBJ2-7, with 9 bases that match TRBD2. The CDR3 sequence is 14 residues long. CDR1 and CDR2 from the germline V gene are SGHNT and YYREEE (reference sequence). CDR3 residues: CASSRTSEKYEQYF. CDR3 DNA: TGTGCCAGCAGCCGGACTAGCGAAAAATACGAGCAATACTTC.